This paragraph covers one TCR beta chain sequence. Original analysis: Amplification of reference gene primers provided the estimated nucleated cell counts. The table came from immunoSEQ multiplex PCR; TCRdb's copy has only in-frame clones and leaves some out. Clone size and the V and J calls come from that table; the DNA yielded D and trimming. Here the sample spans approximately 50,000 clones, about 86% being singletons. The data derive from a study of blood T cell repertoires in COVID-19. Overall study: The United States, Italy and Spain provided the acute and convalescent COVID-19 samples. Sources were T cells, B-cell-depleted T cells, or PBMCs; the material itself was cDNA or gDNA.

Sequences were obtained from peripheral blood. This sequence was found in a woman of 80 years or more with acute or convalescent COVID-19.

The CDR3 nucleotides are TGTGCCAGCAGCCCCGGACAGGGAAGCTACACCTTC. It codes for CASSPGQGSYTF. The gene calls are TRBV7-3 and TRBJ1-2; 8 bases are a match to TRBD1. Germline V CDR1 and CDR2: SGHTA, FQGTGA. Losses at the gene ends were 5 bases for V and 9 bases for J; bases not matched to a gene: 5. This CDR3 contains 12 residues. Complete variable domain (other parts from reference TRBV7-3 and TRBJ1-2): GAGVSQTPSNKVTEKGKYVELRCDPISGHTALYWYRQSLGQGPEFLIYFQGTGAADDSGLPNDRFFAVRPEGSVSTLKIQRTERGDSAVYLCASSPGQGSYTFGSGTRLTVV.